These 13 T cell receptor beta chains share one sample of origin, sequenced in a study of breast tumors, draining lymph nodes, adjacent tissues. Axillary draining lymph nodes of breast cancer patients supplied the node samples. TCRdb processed the multiplex PCR reads anew with MiXCR; each CDR3 protein has one entry. Here the sample spans about 200,000 distinct CDR3 sequences, less than 40% being singletons. The sample taken for sequencing was axillary lymph node tissue. These receptor sequences come from a female donor with breast cancer. Some clones in this sample may be carry-over from other donors' samples.

This clonotype was counted at least ten times. The rearrangement links TRBV10-3 to TRBJ1-2; D remains unclear. CDR3 length: 13 residues. Trimming shortened V by 6 bases and J by 5 bases, and 13 bases separated the two germline ends. Germline loops: CDR1 ENHRY, CDR2 SYGVKD. CDR3 amino acids: CAISLGRQYGYTF. CDR3 in DNA: TGTGCCATCAGCCTAGGACGGCAATATGGCTACACCTTC.

This rearrangement joins TRBV10-3 to TRBJ2-3; 9 bases align to TRBD2. Trimming removed 4 bases from V and 5 bases from J; junction bases left unmatched: 13. The CDR3 spans 17 residues. Germline V gives CDR1 ENHRY, CDR2 SYGVKD. The CDR3 is CAISATAGGPMGDTQYF. The CDR3 DNA is TGTGCCATCAGTGCCACGGCGGGAGGGCCGATGGGAGATACGCAGTATTTT.

This clonotype appeared many times. The gene calls are TRBV5-1 and TRBJ2-3, with 12 bases aligning to TRBD2. This CDR3 spans 17 amino acids. Trimming removed 0 bases from V and 2 bases from J; junction bases left unmatched: 4. Per the germline V gene, CDR1 is SGHRS and CDR2 is YFSETQ. CDR3: CASSLGASGRATDTQYF. In DNA, the CDR3 is TGCGCCAGCAGCTTGGGCGCTAGCGGGAGGGCCACAGATACGCAGTATTTT.

V usage is TRBV3-1 and J usage is TRBJ2-2; no firm D call. The CDR3 has 14 residues. Per the germline V gene, CDR1 is LGHDT and CDR2 is YNNKEL (reference sequence). V was clipped by 0 bases and J by 5 bases, with 7 bases between them. CDR3 region: CASSQDFMTGELFF. CDR3 nucleotide sequence: TGTGCCAGCAGCCAAGACTTTATGACCGGGGAGCTGTTTTTT.

This clonotype was detected ten times or more. The chain carries TRBV7-3 and TRBJ2-7, with 8 nucleotides matching TRBD2. The germline V gene has CDR1 SGHTA and CDR2 FQGTGA. This CDR3 has 13 amino acids. With 8 bases clipped from V and 3 bases from J, the junction kept 6 bases outside the gene matches. Written as DNA, the CDR3 is TGTGCCAGCTCCGGGGGGGGTAACTACGAGCAGTACTTC. It yields the protein CASSGGGNYEQYF.

The chain combines TRBV12-3 or TRBV12-4 with TRBJ2-6; TRBD1 aligns across 9 bases. The CDR3 is 16 amino acids. V dropped 5 bases and J dropped 2; count of bases not matched to a gene: 4. This CDR3 is CASSRQGVAGANVLTF. Written as DNA, the CDR3 is TGTGCCAGCAGTCGACAGGGGGTGGCTGGGGCCAACGTCCTGACTTTC.

The genes are TRBV19 and TRBJ1-1; tentative D call: TRBD1 (6 bases). V lost 6 bases, J lost 0 bases, and 14 bases lay in between. The CDR3 extends over 15 amino acids. Germline V gives CDR1 LNHDA, CDR2 SQIVND (reference sequence). The CDR3: CASSSDRRVNTEAFF. The CDR3 DNA follows: TGTGCCAGTAGCTCAGACAGGAGGGTGAACACTGAAGCTTTCTTT.

This clonotype was detected many times. V is TRBV4-1 and J is TRBJ2-2, with D possibly being TRBD1 or TRBD2 (5 bases each). Germline CDR1 is MGHRA and CDR2 is YSYEKL. V lost 2 bases to trimming and J lost 2 bases, with 18 bases between them. The CDR3 has 18 amino acids. The CDR3 spells CASSQPPMGTVNTGELFF. CDR3 DNA sequence: TGCGCCAGCAGCCAACCCCCTATGGGGACGGTTAACACCGGGGAGCTGTTTTTT.

The sample holds many counts of this clonotype. The genes are TRBV20-1 and TRBJ2-7; 7 bases are a match to TRBD1. CDR3 size: 13 residues. Germline V gene sequence: CDR1 DFQATT, CDR2 SNEGSKA (reference sequence). Trimming cost V 6 bases and J 3 bases; bases outside gene matches: 8. The CDR3 DNA reads as TGCAGTGCCTCGGACAGGCCACGCTACGAGCAGTACTTC. Protein product: CSASDRPRYEQYF.

As to this clonotype: A much larger clone is a single base away; this may be a read error. V is TRBV7-3 and J is TRBJ1-2; weak D call: TRBD1 (6 bases). CDR1 SGHTA and CDR2 FQGTGA come from the germline V gene. The CDR3 extends over 15 amino acids. CDR3 DNA sequence: TGTGCCAGCAGCTTATTCGGGGGCGGGGGCTATGGCTACCCCTTC. Translated, it gives CASSLFGGGGYGYPF.

This clonotype has at least ten counts. V and J are TRBV20-1 and TRBJ2-5; 7 positions match TRBD2. J gave up 5 bases and V 1 base, and 7 bases lay outside the gene matches. This CDR3 spans 14 amino acids. Per germline, CDR1 DFQATT and CDR2 SNEGSKA (reference sequence). Here the CDR3 DNA reads TGCAGTGCTAGAGGCGGGGGACCGGGGGAGACCCAGTACTTC. This gives the protein CSARGGGPGETQYF.

The chain combines TRBV5-8 with TRBJ2-1, with D hard to call. The CDR3 runs to 13 residues. Trimming cost V 0 bases and J 3 bases, with 4 bases left between them. Germline V gene lookup returns CDR1 SGHTS and CDR2 YDEGEE. The CDR3 reads CASSLGNYNEQFF. The CDR3 bases are TGTGCCAGCAGCTTGGGGAACTACAATGAGCAGTTCTTC.

As concerns this clonotype: Here the CDR3 omits its conserved ending phenylalanine or tryptophan, so a read error is the likely source. This sequence joins TRBV5-1 and TRBJ1-1; D ambiguous. The V and J ends lost 4 bases and 0 bases respectively, with 7 bases between them. CDR1 SGHRS and CDR2 YFSETQ come from the germline V gene. The CDR3 runs to 13 residues. The CDR3 spells CASSKQVNTEAFC. The CDR3 DNA sequence: TGCGCCAGCAGCAAACAAGTGAACACTGAAGCTTTCTGT.